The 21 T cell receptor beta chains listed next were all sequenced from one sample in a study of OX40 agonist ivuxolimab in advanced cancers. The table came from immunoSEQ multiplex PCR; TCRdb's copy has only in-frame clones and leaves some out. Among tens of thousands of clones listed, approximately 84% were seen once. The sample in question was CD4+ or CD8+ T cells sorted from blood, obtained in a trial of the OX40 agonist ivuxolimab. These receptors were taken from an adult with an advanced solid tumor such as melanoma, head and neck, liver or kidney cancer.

CDR3 protein: CASSDFGRTTTNEKLFF. For the CDR3, the DNA is TGTGCCAGCAGTGACTTCGGCAGGACAACAACTAATGAAAAACTGTTTTTT. The rearrangement links TRBV6-4 to TRBJ1-4, with D possibly matching TRBD1 (5 bases). V lost 1 base, J lost 0 bases, and 12 bases lay in between. This CDR3 region has 17 residues. Germline CDR1 reads MRHNA; CDR2 reads SNTAGT.

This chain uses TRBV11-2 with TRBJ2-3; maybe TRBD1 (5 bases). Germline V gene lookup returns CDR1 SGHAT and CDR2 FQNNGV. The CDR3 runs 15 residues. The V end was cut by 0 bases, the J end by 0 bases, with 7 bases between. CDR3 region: CASSLDRDSTDTQYF. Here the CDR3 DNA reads TGTGCCAGCAGCTTAGACAGGGATAGCACAGATACGCAGTATTTT. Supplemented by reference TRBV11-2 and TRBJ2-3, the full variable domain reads EAGVAQSPRYKIIEKRQSVAFWCNPISGHATLYWYQQILGQGPKLLIQFQNNGVVDDSQLPKDRFSAERLKGVDSTLKIQPAKLEDSAVYLCASSLDRDSTDTQYFGPGTRLTVL.

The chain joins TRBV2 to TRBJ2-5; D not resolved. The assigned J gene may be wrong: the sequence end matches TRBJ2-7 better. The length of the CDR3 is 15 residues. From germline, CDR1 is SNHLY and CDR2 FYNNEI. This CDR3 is CASSEAREDVYEQYF. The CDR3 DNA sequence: TGTGCCAGCAGTGAAGCGCGTGAGGACGTTTACGAGCAGTACTTC.

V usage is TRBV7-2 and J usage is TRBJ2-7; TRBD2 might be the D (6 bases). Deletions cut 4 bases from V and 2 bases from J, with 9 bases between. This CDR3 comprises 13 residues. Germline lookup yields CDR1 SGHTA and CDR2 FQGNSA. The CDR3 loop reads CASSSSVPYEQYF. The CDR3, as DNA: TGTGCCAGCAGCTCTAGCGTCCCCTACGAGCAGTACTTC.

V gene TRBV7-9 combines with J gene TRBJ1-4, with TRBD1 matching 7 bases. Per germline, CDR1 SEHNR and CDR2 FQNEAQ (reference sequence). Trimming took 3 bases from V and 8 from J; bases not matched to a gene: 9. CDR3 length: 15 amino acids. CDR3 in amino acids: CASSFLGRGEEKLFF. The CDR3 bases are TGTGCCAGCAGCTTTCTAGGCAGGGGGGAAGAAAAACTGTTTTTT.

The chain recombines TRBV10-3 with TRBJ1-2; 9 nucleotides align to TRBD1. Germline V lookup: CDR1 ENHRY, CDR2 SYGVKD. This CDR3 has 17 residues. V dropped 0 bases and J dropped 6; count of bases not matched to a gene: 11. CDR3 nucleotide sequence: TGTGCCATCAGTGAGTCTGAGACAGGGGGATTCTTGAATGGCTACACCTTC. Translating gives CAISESETGGFLNGYTF.

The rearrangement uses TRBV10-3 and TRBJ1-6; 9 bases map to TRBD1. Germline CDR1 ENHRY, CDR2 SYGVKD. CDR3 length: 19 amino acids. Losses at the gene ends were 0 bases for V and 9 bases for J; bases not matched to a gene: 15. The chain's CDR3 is CAISESRGTGMLLVSPLHF. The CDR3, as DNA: TGTGCCATCAGTGAGTCGAGAGGGACAGGGATGCTTTTAGTTTCACCCCTCCACTTT.

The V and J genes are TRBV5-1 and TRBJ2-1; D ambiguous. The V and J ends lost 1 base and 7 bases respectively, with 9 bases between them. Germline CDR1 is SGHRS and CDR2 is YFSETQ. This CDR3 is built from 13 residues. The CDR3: CASSLTLGNEQFF. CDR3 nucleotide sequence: TGCGCCAGCAGCTTGACGCTAGGGAATGAGCAGTTCTTC.

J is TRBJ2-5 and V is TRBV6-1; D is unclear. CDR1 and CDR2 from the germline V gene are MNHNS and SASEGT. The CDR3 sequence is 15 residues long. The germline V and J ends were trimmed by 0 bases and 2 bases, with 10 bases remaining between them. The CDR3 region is CASSEALRQQETQYF. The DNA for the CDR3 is TGTGCCAGCAGTGAAGCGCTGCGGCAGCAAGAGACCCAGTACTTC.

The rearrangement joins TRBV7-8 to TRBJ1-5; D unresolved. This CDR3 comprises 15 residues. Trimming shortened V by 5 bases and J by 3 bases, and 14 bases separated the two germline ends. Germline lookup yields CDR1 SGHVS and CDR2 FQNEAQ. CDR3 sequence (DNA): TGTGCCAGCAGCCCCCAAGACGCATTCAATCAGCCCCAGCATTTT. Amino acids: CASSPQDAFNQPQHF. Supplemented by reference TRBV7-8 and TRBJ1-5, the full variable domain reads GAGVSQSPRYKVAKRGQDVALRCDPISGHVSLFWYQQALGQGPEFLTYFQNEAQLDKSGLPSDRFFAERPEGSVSTLKIQRTQQEDSAVYLCASSPQDAFNQPQHFGDGTRLSIL.

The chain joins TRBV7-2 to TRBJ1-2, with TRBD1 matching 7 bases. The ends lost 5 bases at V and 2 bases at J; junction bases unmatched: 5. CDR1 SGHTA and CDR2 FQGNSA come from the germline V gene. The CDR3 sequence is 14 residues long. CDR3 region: CASSPPGQNYGYTF. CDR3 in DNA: TGTGCCAGCAGCCCACCGGGACAGAACTATGGCTACACCTTC.

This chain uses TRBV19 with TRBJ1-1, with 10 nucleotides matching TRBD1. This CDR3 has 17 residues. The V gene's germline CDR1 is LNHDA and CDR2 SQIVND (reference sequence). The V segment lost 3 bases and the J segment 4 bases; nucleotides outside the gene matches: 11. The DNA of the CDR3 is TGTGCCAGTAGTATTCTACCGGGACAGGGGTCCAGCACTGAAGCTTTCTTT. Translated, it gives CASSILPGQGSSTEAFF.

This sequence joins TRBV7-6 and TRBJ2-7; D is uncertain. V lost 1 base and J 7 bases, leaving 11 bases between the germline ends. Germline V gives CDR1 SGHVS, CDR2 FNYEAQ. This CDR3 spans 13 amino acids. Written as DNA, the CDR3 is TGTGCCAGCAGCTTAGAGGTTACAAGAGAGCAGTACTTC. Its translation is CASSLEVTREQYF.

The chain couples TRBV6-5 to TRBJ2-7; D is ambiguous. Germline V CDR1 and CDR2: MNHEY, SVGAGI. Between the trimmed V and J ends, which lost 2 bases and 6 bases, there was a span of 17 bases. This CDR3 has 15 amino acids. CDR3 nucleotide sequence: TGTGCCAGCAGTTACGGGCAGGAGTCCCCCTCCGAGCAGTACTTC. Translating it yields CASSYGQESPSEQYF.

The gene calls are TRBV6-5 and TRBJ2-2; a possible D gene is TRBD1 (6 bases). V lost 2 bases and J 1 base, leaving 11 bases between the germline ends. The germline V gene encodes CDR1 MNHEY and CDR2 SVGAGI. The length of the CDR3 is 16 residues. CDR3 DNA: TGTGCCAGCAGTTACGGGACATCTCTGAACACCGGGGAGCTGTTTTTT. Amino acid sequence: CASSYGTSLNTGELFF.

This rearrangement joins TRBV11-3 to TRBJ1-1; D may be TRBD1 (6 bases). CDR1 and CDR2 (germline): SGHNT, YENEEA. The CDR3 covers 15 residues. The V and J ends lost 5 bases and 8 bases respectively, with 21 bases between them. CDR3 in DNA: TGTGCCAGCAGCGCGGCCGGGACACCGACCTTAGAAGCTTTCTTT. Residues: CASSAAGTPTLEAFF.

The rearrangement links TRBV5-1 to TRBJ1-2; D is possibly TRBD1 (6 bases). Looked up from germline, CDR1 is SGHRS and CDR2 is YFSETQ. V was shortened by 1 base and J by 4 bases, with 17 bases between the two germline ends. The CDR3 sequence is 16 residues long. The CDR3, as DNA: TGCGCCAGCAGCTTGCTGGGGGCGCCGACCTTCTATGGCTACACCTTC. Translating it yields CASSLLGAPTFYGYTF.

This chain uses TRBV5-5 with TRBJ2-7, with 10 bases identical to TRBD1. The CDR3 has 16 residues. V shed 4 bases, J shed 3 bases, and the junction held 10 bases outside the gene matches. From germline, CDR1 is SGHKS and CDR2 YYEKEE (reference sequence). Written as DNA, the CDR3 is TGTGCCAGCAGCGGCGGGACGACAGGGGGCAACTACGAGCAGTACTTC. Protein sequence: CASSGGTTGGNYEQYF.

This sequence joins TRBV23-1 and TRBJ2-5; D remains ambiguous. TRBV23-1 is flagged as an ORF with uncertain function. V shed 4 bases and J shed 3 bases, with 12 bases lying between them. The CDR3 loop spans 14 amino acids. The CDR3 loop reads CASSPKSGEETQYF. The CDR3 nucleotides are TGCGCCAGCAGTCCTAAGTCAGGCGAAGAGACCCAGTACTTC.

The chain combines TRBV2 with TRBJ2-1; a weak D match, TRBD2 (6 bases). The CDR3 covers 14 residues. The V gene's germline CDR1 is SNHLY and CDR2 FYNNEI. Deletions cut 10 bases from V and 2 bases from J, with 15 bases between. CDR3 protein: CATTGTPTYNEQFF. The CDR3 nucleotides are TGTGCCACCACCGGGACTCCGACCTACAATGAGCAGTTCTTC.

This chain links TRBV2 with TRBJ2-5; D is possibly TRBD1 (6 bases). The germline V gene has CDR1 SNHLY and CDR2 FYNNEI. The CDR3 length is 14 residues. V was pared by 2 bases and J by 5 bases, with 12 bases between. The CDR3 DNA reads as TGTGCCAGCAGTGAACAGGGGTGGTACGAGACCCAGTACTTC. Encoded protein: CASSEQGWYETQYF.